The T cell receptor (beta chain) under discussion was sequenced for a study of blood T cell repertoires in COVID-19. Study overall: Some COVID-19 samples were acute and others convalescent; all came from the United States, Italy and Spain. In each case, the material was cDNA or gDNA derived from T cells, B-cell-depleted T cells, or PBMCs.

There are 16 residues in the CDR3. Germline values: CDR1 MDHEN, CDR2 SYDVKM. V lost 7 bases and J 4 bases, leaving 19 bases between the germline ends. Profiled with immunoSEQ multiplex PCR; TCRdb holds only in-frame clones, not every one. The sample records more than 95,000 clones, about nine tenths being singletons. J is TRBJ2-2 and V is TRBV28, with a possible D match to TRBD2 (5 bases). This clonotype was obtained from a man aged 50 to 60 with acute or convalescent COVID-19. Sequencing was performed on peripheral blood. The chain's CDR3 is CASTDARGPSTGELFF. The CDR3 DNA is TGTGCCAGCACCGACGCCAGAGGGCCGAGCACCGGGGAGCTGTTTTTT.